This T cell receptor (beta chain) was identified in a study of PD-L1 blockade in urothelial cancer. This CDR3 is 14 amino acids long. V shed 2 bases and J shed 0 bases, with 8 bases lying between them. CDR1 is GTSNPN, CDR2 SVGIG, per germline (reference sequence). The repertoire was sequenced with immunoSEQ multiplex PCR; TCRdb's copy has only in-frame clones and lacks some. The sample holds around 68,000 clones; over 75% are singletons and the top ten take about 1.6%. Time point indicated: pretreatment peripheral blood. Findings and limits, study-wide: At the 3-week point, tumor-associated blood clones expanded more in durable-benefit patients.

Details on this clone: Its antigen remains unidentified.

Sequencing was performed on PBMCs, taken around atezolizumab (anti-PD-L1) treatment. The V call is TRBV30, the J call TRBJ1-3, with D perhaps matching TRBD1 (6 bases). This TCR was sampled from a man between 70 and 80 years old with urothelial cancer. CDR3 region: CAWSTGNSGNTIYF. CDR3 DNA: TGTGCCTGGAGTACAGGGAACTCTGGAAACACCATATATTTT.